Below are 3 T cell receptor beta chains sequenced from a single sample in a study of blood T cells in healthy people across ages. Sample-barcoded 5' priming and a J-beta primer mix drove a second PCR of about 7 to 11 cycles. Using its own MiXCR run on the 5' RACE reads, TCRdb lists one record per CDR3 protein. The table includes a few hundred thousand distinct CDR3 sequences, approximately 27% detected once. The material sequenced was blood. The receptors were gathered from a woman in her 70s in good health.

The chain links TRBV7-2 to TRBJ1-2; D ambiguous. The CDR3 covers 13 residues. Germline V gives CDR1 SGHTA, CDR2 FQGNSA. Deletions cut 1 base from V and 8 bases from J, with 11 bases between. The CDR3 loop reads CASSLEDNRGYTF. DNA for the CDR3: TGTGCCAGCAGCTTAGAAGACAACCGGGGCTACACCTTC.

The rearrangement uses TRBV4-3 and TRBJ1-4, with unresolved D. Deletions cut 1 base from V and 5 bases from J, with 14 bases between. This CDR3 has 16 residues. From germline, CDR1 is LGHNA and CDR2 YSLEER. The CDR3 region is CASSQGATHLNEKLFF. The CDR3 DNA reads as TGCGCCAGCAGCCAAGGGGCCACACACCTGAATGAAAAACTGTTTTTT.

The chain recombines TRBV29-1 with TRBJ2-3; D perhaps matches TRBD2 (6 bases). Germline V gives CDR1 SQVTM, CDR2 ANQGSEA. The CDR3 length is 12 residues. Between the trimmed V and J ends, which lost 3 bases and 4 bases, there was a span of 8 bases. The CDR3 loop is CSVDREPDTQYF. The CDR3 DNA reads TGCAGCGTTGACCGGGAGCCAGATACGCAGTATTTT.